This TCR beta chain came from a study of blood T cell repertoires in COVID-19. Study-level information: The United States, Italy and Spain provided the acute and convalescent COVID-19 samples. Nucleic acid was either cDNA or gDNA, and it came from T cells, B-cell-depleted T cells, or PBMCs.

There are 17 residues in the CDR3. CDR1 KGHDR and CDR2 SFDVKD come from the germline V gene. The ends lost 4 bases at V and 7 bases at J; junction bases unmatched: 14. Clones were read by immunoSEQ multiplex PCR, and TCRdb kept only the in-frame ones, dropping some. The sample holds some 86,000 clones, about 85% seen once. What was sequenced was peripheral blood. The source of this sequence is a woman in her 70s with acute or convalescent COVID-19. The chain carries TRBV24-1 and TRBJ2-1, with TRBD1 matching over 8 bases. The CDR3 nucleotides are TGTGCCACCAGTGAGGGACAGGCCTACTGGAAACCAAATGAGCAGTTCTTC. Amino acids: CATSEGQAYWKPNEQFF.